This TCR beta chain was sequenced during a study of T cell changes during pregnancy in multiple sclerosis. Only in-frame clones appear in the TCRdb table, and some are missing; sequencing was by immunoSEQ multiplex PCR. This table has about 38,000 clones, around 90% appearing once. This TCR derives from a female donor with multiple sclerosis, enrolled in a pregnancy study. The sequencing here drew on CD8+ T cells from peripheral blood mononuclear cells, taken in the third trimester of pregnancy.

CDR3 residues: CASSFGLQNTEAFF. CDR3 bases: TGTGCCAGTAGTTTTGGACTGCAGAACACTGAAGCTTTCTTT. This chain uses TRBV19 with TRBJ1-1, with D uncertain. Looked up from germline, CDR1 is LNHDA and CDR2 is SQIVND (reference sequence). Trimming pared 5 bases from V and 1 base from J, leaving 11 bases between. This CDR3 region has 14 residues. Filled out from reference TRBV19 and TRBJ1-1, the complete variable domain reads DGGITQSPKYLFRKEGQNVTLSCEQNLNHDAMYWYRQDPGQGLRLIYYSQIVNDFQKGDIAEGYSVSREKKESFPLTVTSAQKNPTAFYLCASSFGLQNTEAFFGQGTRLTVV.